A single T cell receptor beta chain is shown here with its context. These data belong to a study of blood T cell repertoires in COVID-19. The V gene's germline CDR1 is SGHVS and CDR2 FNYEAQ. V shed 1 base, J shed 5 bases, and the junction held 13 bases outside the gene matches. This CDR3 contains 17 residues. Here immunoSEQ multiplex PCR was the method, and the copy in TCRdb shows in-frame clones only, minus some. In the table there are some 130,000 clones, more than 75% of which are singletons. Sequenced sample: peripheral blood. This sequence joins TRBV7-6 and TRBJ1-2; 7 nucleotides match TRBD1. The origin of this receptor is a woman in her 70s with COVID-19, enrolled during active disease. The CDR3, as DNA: TGTGCCAGCAGCTTAGAGCCGGACAGGAACCCCTGGTATGGCTACACCTTC. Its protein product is CASSLEPDRNPWYGYTF.